This TCR beta chain was retrieved from a study of cytomegalovirus exposure and HLA in healthy donors. Study outcomes and limitations: A later analysis found first-cohort TCR clusters tended to co-occur in the 120 validation repertoires.

Per germline, CDR1 WSHSY and CDR2 SAAADI. This CDR3 is 15 amino acids long. Repertoires were generated with immunoSEQ multiplex PCR, while TCRdb's copy carries only in-frame clones and drops some. Here the sample spans tens of thousands of clones, around 96% being singletons. To note about this clone: The antigen is unknown. One end of the junction varies from germline; a read error may be responsible.

The TCR was taken from a man aged 18 to 29 in good health and CMV-seropositive. The chain combines TRBV10-2 with TRBJ1-4, with D tentatively TRBD1 (5 bases). The sequencing input was PBMCs. The CDR3 region is CASSVTDMGEEKLFF. The CDR3, as DNA: TGCGCCAGCAGTGTAACGGACATGGGTGAGGAAAAATTGTTTTTT.